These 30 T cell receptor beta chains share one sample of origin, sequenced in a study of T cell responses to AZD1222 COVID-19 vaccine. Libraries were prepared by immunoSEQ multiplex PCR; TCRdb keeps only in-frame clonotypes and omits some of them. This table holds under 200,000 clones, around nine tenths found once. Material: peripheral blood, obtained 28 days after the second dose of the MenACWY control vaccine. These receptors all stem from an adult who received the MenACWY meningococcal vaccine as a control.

This CDR3 reads CASRETGRGSPLHF. The CDR3 region has the DNA TGTGCCAGCAGGGAGACAGGGCGGGGTTCACCCCTCCACTTT. The genes are TRBV7-3 and TRBJ1-6, with TRBD1 identical over 7 bases. The trim removed 6 bases at V and 9 bases at J, leaving 8 bases unmatched. The CDR3 extends over 14 amino acids. In germline, CDR1 is SGHTA, CDR2 FQGTGA.

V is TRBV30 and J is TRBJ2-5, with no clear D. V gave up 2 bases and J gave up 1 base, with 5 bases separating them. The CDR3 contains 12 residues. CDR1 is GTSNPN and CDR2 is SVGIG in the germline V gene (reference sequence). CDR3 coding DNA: TGTGCCTGGAGTTTCAGCCAAGAGACCCAGTACTTC. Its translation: CAWSFSQETQYF.

The CDR3 nucleotides read TGTGCCAGCAGCTTAGCTAGCGGGAGGCCCACAGATACGCAGTATTTT. Amino acid sequence: CASSLASGRPTDTQYF. This chain links TRBV7-2 with TRBJ2-3, with TRBD2 matching over 10 bases. CDR1 is SGHTA, CDR2 FQGNSA, per germline. Trimming cost V 0 bases and J 2 bases; bases outside gene matches: 2. The CDR3 runs 16 residues.

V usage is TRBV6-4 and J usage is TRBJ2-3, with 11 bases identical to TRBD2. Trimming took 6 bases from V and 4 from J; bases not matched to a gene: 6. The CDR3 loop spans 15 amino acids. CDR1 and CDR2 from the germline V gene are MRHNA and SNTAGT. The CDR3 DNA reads TGTGCCAGCAGACCCCTAGCGGGAGGCCCAGATACGCAGTATTTT. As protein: CASRPLAGGPDTQYF.

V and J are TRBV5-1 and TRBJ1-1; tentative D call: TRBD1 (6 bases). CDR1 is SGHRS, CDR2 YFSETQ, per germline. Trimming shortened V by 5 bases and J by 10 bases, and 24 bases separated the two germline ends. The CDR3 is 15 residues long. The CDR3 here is CASRTDGGRGSVAFF. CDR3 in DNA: TGCGCCAGCAGAACGGACGGGGGGCGCGGTAGTGTAGCTTTCTTT.

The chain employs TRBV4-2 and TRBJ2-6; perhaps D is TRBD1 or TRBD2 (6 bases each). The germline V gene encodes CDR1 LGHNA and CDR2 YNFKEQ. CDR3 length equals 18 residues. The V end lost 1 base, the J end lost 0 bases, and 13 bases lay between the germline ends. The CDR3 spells CASSQVVGGLSGANVLTF. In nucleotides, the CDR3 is TGTGCCAGCAGCCAAGTAGTTGGGGGGCTCTCTGGGGCCAACGTCCTGACTTTC.

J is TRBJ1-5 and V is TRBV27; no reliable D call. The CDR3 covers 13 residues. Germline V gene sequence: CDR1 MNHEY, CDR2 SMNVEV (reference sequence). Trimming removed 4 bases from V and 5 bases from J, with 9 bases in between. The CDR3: CASSWNLDQPQHF. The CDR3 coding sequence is TGTGCCAGCAGTTGGAACCTCGATCAGCCCCAGCATTTT.

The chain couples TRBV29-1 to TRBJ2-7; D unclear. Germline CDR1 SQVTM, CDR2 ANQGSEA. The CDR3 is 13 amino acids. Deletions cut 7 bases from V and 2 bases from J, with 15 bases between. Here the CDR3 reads CSAAINPPYEQYF. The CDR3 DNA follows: TGCAGCGCCGCCATTAACCCCCCCTACGAGCAGTACTTC.

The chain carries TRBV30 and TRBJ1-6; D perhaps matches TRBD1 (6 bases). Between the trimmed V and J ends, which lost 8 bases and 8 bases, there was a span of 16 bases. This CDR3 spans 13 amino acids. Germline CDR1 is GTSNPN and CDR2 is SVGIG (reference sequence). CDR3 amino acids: CAGKTGGYSPLHF. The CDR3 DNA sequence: TGTGCCGGAAAGACAGGCGGGTATTCACCCCTCCACTTT.

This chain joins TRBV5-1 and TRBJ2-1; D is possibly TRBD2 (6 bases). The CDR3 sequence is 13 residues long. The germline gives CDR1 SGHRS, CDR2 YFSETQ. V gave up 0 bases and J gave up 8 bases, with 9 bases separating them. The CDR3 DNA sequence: TGCGCCAGCAGCTTGGCCGGGAGCCATGAGCAGTTCTTC. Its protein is CASSLAGSHEQFF.

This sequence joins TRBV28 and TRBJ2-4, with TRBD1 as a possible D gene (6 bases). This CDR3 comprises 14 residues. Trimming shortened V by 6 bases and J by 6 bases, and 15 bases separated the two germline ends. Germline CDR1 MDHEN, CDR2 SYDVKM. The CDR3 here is CASRTPVGANIQYF. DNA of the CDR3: TGTGCCAGCAGGACCCCGGTGGGGGCAAACATTCAGTACTTC.

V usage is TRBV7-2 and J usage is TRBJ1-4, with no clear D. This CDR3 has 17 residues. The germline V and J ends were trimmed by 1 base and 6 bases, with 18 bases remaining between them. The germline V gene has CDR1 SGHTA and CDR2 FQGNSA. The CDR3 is CASSLVLLRGVDEKLFF. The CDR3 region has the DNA TGTGCCAGCAGCTTAGTCCTTTTACGGGGAGTGGATGAAAAACTGTTTTTT.

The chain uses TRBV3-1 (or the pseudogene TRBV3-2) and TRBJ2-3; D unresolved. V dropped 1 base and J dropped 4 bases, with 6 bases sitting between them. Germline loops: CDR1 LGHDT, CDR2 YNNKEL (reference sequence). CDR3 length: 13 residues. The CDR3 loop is CASSQGWSDTQYF. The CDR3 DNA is TGTGCCAGCAGCCAAGGCTGGTCAGATACGCAGTATTTT.

DNA for the CDR3: TGTGCCAGCAGCCCTCCAACAGGGAATATCCGAAACACCATATATTTT. Residues: CASSPPTGNIRNTIYF. The J gene is TRBJ1-3, the V gene TRBV11-1; possible D gene TRBD1, 6 bases. Trimming left V 5 bases short and J 5 bases short, with 19 bases between. The CDR3 has 16 residues. Germline CDR1 is SGHAT and CDR2 is FQDESV (reference sequence).

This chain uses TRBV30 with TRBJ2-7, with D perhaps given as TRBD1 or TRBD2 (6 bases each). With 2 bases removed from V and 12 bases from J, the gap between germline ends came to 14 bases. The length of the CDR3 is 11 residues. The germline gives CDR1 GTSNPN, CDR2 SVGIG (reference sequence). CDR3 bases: TGTGCCTGGAGTTTCCGGGGGCAGTGGTACTTC. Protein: CAWSFRGQWYF.

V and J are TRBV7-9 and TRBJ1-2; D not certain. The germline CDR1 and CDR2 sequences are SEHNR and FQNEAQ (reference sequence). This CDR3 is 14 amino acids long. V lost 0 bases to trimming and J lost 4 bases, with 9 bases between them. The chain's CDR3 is CASSLAGKSYGYTF. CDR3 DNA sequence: TGTGCCAGCAGCTTAGCGGGCAAATCCTATGGCTACACCTTC. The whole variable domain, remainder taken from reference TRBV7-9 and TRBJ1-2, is DTGVSQNPRHKITKRGQNVTFRCDPISEHNRLYWYRQTLGQGPEFLTYFQNEAQLEKSRLLSDRFSAERPKGSFSTLEIQRTEQGDSAMYLCASSLAGKSYGYTFGSGTRLTVV.

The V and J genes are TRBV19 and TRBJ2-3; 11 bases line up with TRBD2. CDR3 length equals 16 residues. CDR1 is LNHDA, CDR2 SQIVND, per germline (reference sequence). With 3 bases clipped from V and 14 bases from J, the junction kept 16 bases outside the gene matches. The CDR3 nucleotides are TGTGCCAGTAGTATCCACAAGCTAGCGGGAGGTCCCCACCTGTATTTT. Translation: CASSIHKLAGGPHLYF. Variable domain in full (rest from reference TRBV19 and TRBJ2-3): DGGITQSPKYLFRKEGQNVTLSCEQNLNHDAMYWYRQDPGQGLRLIYYSQIVNDFQKGDIAEGYSVSREKKESFPLTVTSAQKNPTAFYLCASSIHKLAGGPHLYFGPGTRLTVL.

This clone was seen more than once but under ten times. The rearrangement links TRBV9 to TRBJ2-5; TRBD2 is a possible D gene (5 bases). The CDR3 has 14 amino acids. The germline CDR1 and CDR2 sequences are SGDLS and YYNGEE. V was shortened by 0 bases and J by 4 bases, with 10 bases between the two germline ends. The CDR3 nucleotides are TGTGCCAGCAGCGTAGCTACTGGAGGAGAGACCCAGTACTTC. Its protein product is CASSVATGGETQYF.

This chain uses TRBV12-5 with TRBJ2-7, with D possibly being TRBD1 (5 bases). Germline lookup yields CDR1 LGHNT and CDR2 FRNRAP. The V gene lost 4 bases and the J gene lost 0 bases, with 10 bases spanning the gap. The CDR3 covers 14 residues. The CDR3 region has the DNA TGTGCTAGTGGTTCAGGGCGAAGCTCCTACGAGCAGTACTTC. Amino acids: CASGSGRSSYEQYF.

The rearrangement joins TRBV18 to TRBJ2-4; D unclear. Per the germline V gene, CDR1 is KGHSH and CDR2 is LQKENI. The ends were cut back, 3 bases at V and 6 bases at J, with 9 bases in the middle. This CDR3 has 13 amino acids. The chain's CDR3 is CASSPTTINIQYF. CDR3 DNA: TGTGCCAGCTCACCGACCACAATAAACATTCAGTACTTC.

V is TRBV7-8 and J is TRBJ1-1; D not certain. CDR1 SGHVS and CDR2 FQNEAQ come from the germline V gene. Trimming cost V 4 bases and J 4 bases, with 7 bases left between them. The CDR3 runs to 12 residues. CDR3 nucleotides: TGTGCCAGCAGCTGGAGGACCACTGAAGCTTTCTTT. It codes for CASSWRTTEAFF.

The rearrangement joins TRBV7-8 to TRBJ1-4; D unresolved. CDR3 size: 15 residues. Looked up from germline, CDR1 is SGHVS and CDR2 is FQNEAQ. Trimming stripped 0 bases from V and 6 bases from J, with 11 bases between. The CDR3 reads CASSLAPGIHEKLFF. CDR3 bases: TGTGCCAGCAGCTTAGCGCCGGGGATTCATGAAAAACTGTTTTTT. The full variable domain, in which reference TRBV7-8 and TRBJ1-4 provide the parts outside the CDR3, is GAGVSQSPRYKVAKRGQDVALRCDPISGHVSLFWYQQALGQGPEFLTYFQNEAQLDKSGLPSDRFFAERPEGSVSTLKIQRTQQEDSAVYLCASSLAPGIHEKLFFGSGTQLSVL.

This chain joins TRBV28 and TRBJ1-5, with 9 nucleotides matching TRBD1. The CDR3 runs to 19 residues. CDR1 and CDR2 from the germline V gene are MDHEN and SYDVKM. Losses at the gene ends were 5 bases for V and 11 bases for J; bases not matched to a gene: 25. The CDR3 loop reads CASSPRVRDRADVLVSQHF. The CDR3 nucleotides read TGTGCCAGCAGTCCAAGAGTCCGGGACAGGGCGGATGTATTAGTGTCCCAGCATTTT.

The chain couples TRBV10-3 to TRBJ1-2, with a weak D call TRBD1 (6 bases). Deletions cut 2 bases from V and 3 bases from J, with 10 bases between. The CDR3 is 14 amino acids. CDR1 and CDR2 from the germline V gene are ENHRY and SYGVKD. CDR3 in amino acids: CAISENRDYYGYTF. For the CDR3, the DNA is TGTGCCATCAGTGAGAACAGGGATTACTATGGCTACACCTTC.

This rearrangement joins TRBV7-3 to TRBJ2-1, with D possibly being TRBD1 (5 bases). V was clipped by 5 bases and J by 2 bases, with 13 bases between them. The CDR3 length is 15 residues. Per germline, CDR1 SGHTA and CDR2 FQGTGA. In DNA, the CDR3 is TGTGCCAGCAGCCACGACCAGGGTACCTACAATGAGCAGTTCTTC. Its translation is CASSHDQGTYNEQFF.

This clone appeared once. The CDR3 region is CASGDRGIVFF. CDR3 bases: TGTGCCAGCGGCGACAGGGGAATTGTGTTCTTC. V and J are TRBV2 and TRBJ2-1; 8 nucleotides agree with TRBD1. CDR1 and CDR2 from the germline V gene are SNHLY and FYNNEI. The V and J ends lost 8 bases and 15 bases, in that order; junction bases with no gene match: 9. CDR3 length: 11 amino acids. Full variable domain (rest looked up from reference TRBV2 and TRBJ2-1): EPEVTQTPSHQVTQMGQEVILRCVPISNHLYFYWYRQILGQKVEFLVSFYNNEISEKSEIFDDQFSVERPDGSNFTLKIRSTKLEDSAMYFCASGDRGIVFFGPGTRLTVL.

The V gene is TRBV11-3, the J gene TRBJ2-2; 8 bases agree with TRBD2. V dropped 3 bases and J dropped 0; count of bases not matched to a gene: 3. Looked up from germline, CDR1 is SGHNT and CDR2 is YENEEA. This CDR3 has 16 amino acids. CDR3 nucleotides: TGTGCCAGCAGCTTGGCGGGGGGCCCGAACACCGGGGAGCTGTTTTTT. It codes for CASSLAGGPNTGELFF.

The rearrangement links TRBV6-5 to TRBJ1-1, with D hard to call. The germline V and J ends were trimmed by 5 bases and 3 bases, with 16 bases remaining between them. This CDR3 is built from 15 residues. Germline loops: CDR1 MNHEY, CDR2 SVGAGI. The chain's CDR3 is CASSNPHGSYTEAFF. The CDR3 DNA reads TGTGCCAGCAGTAACCCACATGGGTCGTACACTGAAGCTTTCTTT.

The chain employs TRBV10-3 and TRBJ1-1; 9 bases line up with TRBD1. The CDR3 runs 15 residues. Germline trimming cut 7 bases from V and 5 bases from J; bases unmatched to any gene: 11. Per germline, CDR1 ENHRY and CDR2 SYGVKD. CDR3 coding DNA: TGTGCCATCACCGACAGGGGGAGGCCCGGAACTGAAGCTTTCTTT. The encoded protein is CAITDRGRPGTEAFF.

The CDR3 DNA sequence: TGTGCCAGCAGTGATCCCGCACGCTACGAGCAGTACTTC. Encoded protein: CASSDPARYEQYF. The chain uses TRBV6-1 and TRBJ2-7, with D hard to call. CDR1 and CDR2 from the germline V gene are MNHNS and SASEGT. The CDR3 loop spans 13 amino acids. V was cut by 3 bases and J by 3 bases, with 9 bases left in between.